This TCR beta chain came from a study of T cell responses to AZD1222 COVID-19 vaccine. For the study at large: Second doses were pooled across both intervals (about 4 or about 12 weeks). Study findings and constraints: Samples come after the peak T cell response, not at day 14. Regions 160-218 and 743-854 held dominance among vaccine-associated CD4 TCRs, which spanned spike. Spike-specific TCR breadth and depth grew following two AZD1222 doses.

Turning to this clone: The target antigen is unknown.

V was cut by 4 bases and J by 2 bases, with 9 bases left in between. The CDR3 spans 13 residues. Clones were read by immunoSEQ multiplex PCR, and TCRdb kept only the in-frame ones, dropping some. The sample yields approximately 100,000 clones, 87% seen once. The sample in question was peripheral blood, obtained on day 0 of AZD1222 vaccination. The sequence came from an adult in good health. The rearrangement links TRBV12-3 or TRBV12-4 to TRBJ2-7, with D possibly being TRBD1 (6 bases). CDR3 residues: CASSWGQTYEQYF. CDR3 nucleotide sequence: TGTGCCAGCAGTTGGGGACAAACCTACGAGCAGTACTTC.